This entry lists 22 T cell receptor beta chains sequenced from one sample in a study of cytomegalovirus exposure and HLA in healthy donors. With 60 Vbeta and 13 Jbeta primers, the PCR was carried out. Data came from immunoSEQ multiplex PCR; TCRdb stores just in-frame clones and leaves some out. The profile shows more than 110,000 clones, 65% to 80% of them singletons. Sequenced input: PBMCs. Receptor source: a male donor in good health and CMV-seropositive.

This clone appeared a few times. The chain links TRBV4-3 to TRBJ2-3; D is perhaps TRBD1 (6 bases). CDR1 is LGHNA, CDR2 YSLEER, per germline. Trimming removed 0 bases from V and 2 bases from J, with 12 bases in between. The CDR3 has 16 residues. CDR3 amino acids: CASSQDWDTYTDTQYF. CDR3 bases: TGCGCCAGCAGCCAAGATTGGGACACCTACACAGATACGCAGTATTTT.

V usage is TRBV13 and J usage is TRBJ2-7; 8 nucleotides match TRBD1. Trimming at V came to 6 bases and at J to 5 bases, leaving 12 bases not matched to a gene. This CDR3 has 15 residues. Germline lookup yields CDR1 PRHDT and CDR2 FYEKMQ (reference sequence). The CDR3 region is CASSLQTGGFNEQYF. For the CDR3, the DNA is TGTGCCAGCAGTTTACAAACAGGGGGTTTCAACGAGCAGTACTTC.

The chain has TRBV4-3 and TRBJ2-7; D remains unclear. CDR3 length: 17 residues. V gave up 0 bases and J gave up 2 bases, with 17 bases separating them. Germline loops: CDR1 LGHNA, CDR2 YSLEER. CDR3 protein: CASSQENLPEPPYEQYF. The CDR3 coding sequence is TGCGCCAGCAGCCAAGAAAACCTGCCGGAGCCCCCCTACGAGCAGTACTTC.

V usage is TRBV5-6 and J usage is TRBJ1-1; D remains unclear. V dropped 4 bases and J dropped 1 base, with 11 bases sitting between them. The germline V gene encodes CDR1 SGHDT and CDR2 YYEEEE. There are 14 residues in the CDR3. CDR3 in amino acids: CASSPVGPNTEAFF. In DNA, the CDR3 is TGTGCCAGCAGCCCGGTGGGCCCGAACACTGAAGCTTTCTTT.

The CDR3 region has the DNA TGTGCCAGCAGCTTACTAGCGGGAGGCACACCTCACGATGAGCAGTTCTTC. Protein sequence: CASSLLAGGTPHDEQFF. The genes are TRBV7-9 and TRBJ2-1; 11 nucleotides line up with TRBD2. The CDR3 has 17 amino acids. Germline V CDR1 and CDR2: SEHNR, FQNEAQ (reference sequence). V lost 2 bases to trimming and J lost 8 bases; unmatched junction nucleotides: 11. The entire variable domain, with the rest obtained from reference TRBV7-9 and TRBJ2-1, is as follows: DTGVSQNPRHKITKRGQNVTFRCDPISEHNRLYWYRQTLGQGPEFLTYFQNEAQLEKSRLLSDRFSAERPKGSFSTLEIQRTEQGDSAMYLCASSLLAGGTPHDEQFFGPGTRLTVL.

This chain joins TRBV18 and TRBJ1-1; D is undetermined. The CDR3 spans 11 residues. CDR1 is KGHSH, CDR2 LQKENI, per germline. The ends were cut back, 9 bases at V and 4 bases at J, with 9 bases in the middle. DNA of the CDR3: TGTGCCAGTATGGGAGGCACTGAAGCTTTCTTT. Translated, it gives CASMGGTEAFF.

The table lists this clone with a count of one. The chain joins TRBV7-2 to TRBJ2-7; 9 positions agree with TRBD2. Germline V CDR1 and CDR2: SGHTA, FQGNSA. V lost 1 base, J lost 5 bases, and 12 bases stayed unmatched. The CDR3 extends over 17 amino acids. The CDR3 spells CASSLGGFSGSRDEQYF. The CDR3 DNA follows: TGTGCCAGCAGCTTAGGAGGATTTAGCGGGAGTCGCGACGAGCAGTACTTC. Variable domain in full (rest from reference TRBV7-2 and TRBJ2-7): GAGVSQSPSNKVTEKGKDVELRCDPISGHTALYWYRQSLGQGLEFLIYFQGNSAPDKSGLPSDRFSAERTGGSVSTLTIQRTQQEDSAVYLCASSLGGFSGSRDEQYFGPGTRLTVT.

This clone has a handful of counts. The chain has TRBV19 and TRBJ2-3; no definite D call. The CDR3 covers 15 residues. Germline V gene lookup returns CDR1 LNHDA and CDR2 SQIVND (reference sequence). Trimming took off 3 bases at V and 5 bases at J, with 15 bases between the two ends. CDR3 bases: TGTGCCAGTAGTATTCAGATATTGGCCCTAGATACGCAGTATTTT. As protein: CASSIQILALDTQYF.

V is TRBV28 and J is TRBJ1-5, with TRBD1 matching over 9 bases. V shed 4 bases, J shed 1 base, and the junction held 2 bases outside the gene matches. Germline loops: CDR1 MDHEN, CDR2 SYDVKM. The CDR3 runs to 15 residues. CDR3 DNA sequence: TGTGCCAGCAGTTACAGGGGGCCGAGCAATCAGCCCCAGCATTTT. Translated: CASSYRGPSNQPQHF.

This chain uses TRBV19 with TRBJ1-1; D may be TRBD1 (5 bases). Germline V gene sequence: CDR1 LNHDA, CDR2 SQIVND (reference sequence). The CDR3 extends over 17 amino acids. V lost 0 bases and J lost 4, with 18 bases in between. The CDR3 DNA follows: TGTGCCAGTAGTATAGACAGATGGGCGGGAGGGGCCACTGAAGCTTTCTTT. Its translation: CASSIDRWAGGATEAFF.

The rearrangement links TRBV5-1 to TRBJ2-1, with D possibly being TRBD2 (6 bases). V lost 0 bases, J lost 8 bases, and 12 bases lay in between. Germline values: CDR1 SGHRS, CDR2 YFSETQ. The CDR3 covers 14 residues. The CDR3 coding sequence is TGCGCCAGCAGCTTGGTTGGGGGGTCCGATGAGCAGTTCTTC. It translates to CASSLVGGSDEQFF.

The chain links TRBV7-6 to TRBJ2-3; tentative D call: TRBD2 (6 bases). Looked up from germline, CDR1 is SGHVS and CDR2 is FNYEAQ. V was trimmed by 1 base and J by 2 bases, leaving 7 bases between them. The CDR3 is made up of 14 amino acids. CDR3 bases: TGTGCCAGCAGCTTAGTAGCGGTCACAGATACGCAGTATTTT. Residues: CASSLVAVTDTQYF.

The chain is built from TRBV4-2 and TRBJ2-5, with TRBD1 as a possible D gene (5 bases). CDR3 size: 17 residues. Germline CDR1 and CDR2: LGHNA and YNFKEQ. The ends were cut back, 4 bases at V and 2 bases at J, with 20 bases in the middle. The CDR3 DNA reads TGTGCCAGCAGCCCCAATAACCTCAGGGTAGGGCAAGAGACCCAGTACTTC. Residues: CASSPNNLRVGQETQYF.

This sequence joins TRBV7-9 and TRBJ1-4, with a tentative D call TRBD1 (6 bases). From germline, CDR1 is SEHNR and CDR2 FQNEAQ (reference sequence). The V end was cut by 6 bases, the J end by 6 bases, with 14 bases between. This CDR3 contains 14 residues. The CDR3 DNA reads TGTGCCAGCAGTTTACAGGGAGGCGATGAAAAACTGTTTTTT. Protein sequence: CASSLQGGDEKLFF.

The chain links TRBV10-3 to TRBJ1-4; 9 bases are a match to TRBD1. Trimming cost V 2 bases and J 6 bases; bases outside gene matches: 7. The CDR3 covers 16 residues. Germline loops: CDR1 ENHRY, CDR2 SYGVKD. Here the CDR3 reads CAISEGPTGGDEKLFF. CDR3 in DNA: TGTGCCATCAGTGAGGGACCGACAGGGGGGGATGAAAAACTGTTTTTT.

The genes are TRBV5-8 and TRBJ1-2, with TRBD1 as a possible D gene (5 bases). Germline-derived CDR1 and CDR2 are SGHTS and YDEGEE. Trimming took 2 bases from V and 3 from J, leaving 8 bases between them. The CDR3 extends over 13 amino acids. This CDR3 is CASSLQVHYGYTF. The CDR3 bases are TGTGCCAGCAGCTTACAGGTCCACTATGGCTACACCTTC.

The chain uses TRBV7-9 and TRBJ2-5; perhaps TRBD1 as D (6 bases). The better agreement between TRBJ2-7 and the DNA end casts doubt on the J call. Germline V gene lookup returns CDR1 SEHNR and CDR2 FQNEAQ (reference sequence). The CDR3 contains 15 residues. CDR3 in amino acids: CASSLQATGPYEQYF. DNA for the CDR3: TGTGCCAGCAGCTTACAGGCGACAGGCCCCTACGAGCAGTACTTC.

The chain employs TRBV29-1 and TRBJ1-1, with no clear D. CDR1 is SQVTM, CDR2 ANQGSEA, per germline. V was shortened by 7 bases and J by 2 bases, with 20 bases between the two germline ends. This CDR3 comprises 15 residues. The DNA for the CDR3 is TGCAGCGCCACAGACCTCGACGGGGTAAACACTGAAGCTTTCTTT. It encodes CSATDLDGVNTEAFF.

The rearrangement uses TRBV19 and TRBJ2-3, with D perhaps matching TRBD1 (5 bases). Germline V gene data show CDR1 as LNHDA and CDR2 as SQIVND (reference sequence). The V gene lost 2 bases and the J gene lost 2 bases, with 26 bases spanning the gap. This CDR3 region has 20 residues. The CDR3 loop is CASSIRRQNPGLLSTDTQYF. CDR3 sequence (DNA): TGTGCCAGTAGTATAAGGAGACAGAATCCAGGATTATTGTCCACAGATACGCAGTATTTT.

This clone came up once. V usage is TRBV5-1 and J usage is TRBJ2-3, with 7 bases matching TRBD2. Germline-derived CDR1 and CDR2 are SGHRS and YFSETQ. The CDR3 loop spans 16 amino acids. V trimming: 0 bases; J trimming: 0 bases; junction bases outside the gene matches: 4. The CDR3 nucleotides are TGCGCCAGCAGCTTGGCCTCACTAGCGAGCACAGATACGCAGTATTTT. Its translation is CASSLASLASTDTQYF.

The rearrangement joins TRBV7-2 to TRBJ2-5; 11 positions match TRBD2. CDR1 SGHTA and CDR2 FQGNSA come from the germline V gene. J gave up 4 bases and V 1 base, and 2 bases lay outside the gene matches. The CDR3 runs 15 residues. CDR3 sequence (DNA): TGTGCCAGCAGCTTAGGGCTAGCGGGGGGAGAGACCCAGTACTTC. Its translation: CASSLGLAGGETQYF. Filled out from reference TRBV7-2 and TRBJ2-5, the complete variable domain reads GAGVSQSPSNKVTEKGKDVELRCDPISGHTALYWYRQSLGQGLEFLIYFQGNSAPDKSGLPSDRFSAERTGGSVSTLTIQRTQQEDSAVYLCASSLGLAGGETQYFGPGTRLLVL.

The V call is TRBV18, the J call TRBJ2-3, with TRBD2 matching over 11 bases. The CDR3 runs to 16 residues. The germline V gene has CDR1 KGHSH and CDR2 LQKENI. V lost 8 bases to trimming and J lost 2 bases; unmatched junction nucleotides: 9. CDR3 sequence (DNA): TGTGCCAGCACTAGCGGGGGCCTCGGGGACACAGATACGCAGTATTTT. Residues: CASTSGGLGDTDTQYF.